The 6 T cell receptor beta chains in this list originate from one sample, sequenced in a study of Tregs in tolerant kidney transplant recipients. Generated by immunoSEQ multiplex PCR, the TCRdb table keeps only in-frame clones and is missing some. Of 200,000 to 300,000 clones in the sample, 65% to 85% are singletons; the top ten hold less than 0.75%. Sequenced sample: CD4+ T cells from blood. These receptors all stem from a human donor in good health.

This clone was seen a handful of times. V gene TRBV7-2 combines with J gene TRBJ2-3; maybe TRBD1 (6 bases). V dropped 3 bases and J dropped 7 bases, with 8 bases sitting between them. The CDR3 is 12 amino acids. CDR1 is SGHTA, CDR2 FQGNSA, per germline. CDR3 DNA: TGTGCCAGCAGCTTGACAGGCCATACGCAGTATTTT. Protein sequence: CASSLTGHTQYF.

The V call is TRBV6-1, the J call TRBJ1-1; the D gene is possibly TRBD1 (6 bases). V was trimmed by 5 bases and J by 1 base, leaving 11 bases between them. This CDR3 has 14 residues. Per germline, CDR1 MNHNS and CDR2 SASEGT. The CDR3 bases are TGTGCCAGCAGTTCCGGGACATGGAACACTGAAGCTTTCTTT. Its protein product is CASSSGTWNTEAFF.

The chain links TRBV6-6 to TRBJ2-2, with a weak D call TRBD1 (6 bases). V lost 2 bases to trimming and J lost 3 bases, with 13 bases between them. Germline CDR1 reads MNHNY; CDR2 reads SVGAGI (reference sequence). This CDR3 is 16 amino acids long. CDR3 nucleotides: TGTGCCAGCAGTTACCGATACCCAGGGGACACCGGGGAGCTGTTTTTT. Its protein is CASSYRYPGDTGELFF.

The chain has TRBV4-2 and TRBJ2-3; D gene ambiguous. Germline loops: CDR1 LGHNA, CDR2 YNFKEQ. The CDR3 is 13 residues long. Trimming cost V 4 bases and J 3 bases, with 8 bases left between them. This CDR3 reads CASSRRATDTQYF. In DNA form, the CDR3 reads TGTGCCAGCAGCCGCCGAGCGACAGATACGCAGTATTTT.

The chain uses TRBV14 and TRBJ1-2, with 9 bases that match TRBD1. CDR3 size: 14 residues. J lost 4 bases, V lost 3 bases, and 3 bases had no gene match. Germline loops: CDR1 SGHDN, CDR2 FVKESK. The CDR3 protein is CASSQMTGGYGYTF. CDR3 DNA sequence: TGTGCCAGCAGCCAGATGACAGGGGGCTATGGCTACACCTTC.

This clone was observed a single time. The rearrangement joins TRBV9 to TRBJ1-1, with D possibly TRBD1 on 5 matching bases. V lost 4 bases, J lost 1 base, and 17 bases lay in between. The CDR3 is made up of 16 amino acids. The germline CDR1 and CDR2 sequences are SGDLS and YYNGEE. CDR3 amino acids: CASSPRGDGTNTEAFF. CDR3 nucleotides: TGTGCCAGCAGCCCACGGGGGGACGGGACGAACACTGAAGCTTTCTTT.